This TCR beta chain was documented in a study of the immune and genomic landscape of osteosarcoma (dated by TCRdb to 2018 to 2020). For the study in its entirety: The overall cohort was composed of about 50 pediatric and adult patients with high-grade osteosarcoma, and a median age at diagnosis of 25 to 30 years (range 5-81) was recorded. The cohort was enriched for poor-risk disease, as unfavorable pathologic response to standard therapy was shown in 73% to 75% of the cohort and over 65% of the cohort were deceased. In the overall cohort, over 45% of patients were male, and 77% had localized disease at diagnosis. The study profiled osteosarcoma specimens with whole genome, RNA and T-cell receptor sequencing plus immunohistochemistry and reverse phase protein arrays to define immunogenic potential. To characterize the osteosarcoma immunogenomic landscape, TCR sequencing results were integrated with transcriptome, protein array and immunostaining data. The study aimed to explain the limited clinical activity of immune checkpoint inhibitors in osteosarcoma. Three patients contributed a couple of samples from the same tumor site.

A word on this clone: What antigen it recognizes has not been identified. It has no much larger one-base neighbor in the sample; base qualities were not kept.

The investigation overall reported the following: Rather than matched normal tissue, external data from normal skin and healthy peripheral blood provided the clonality benchmarks. Because osteosarcoma is rare and all possible samples were collected, sample size was not determined by any statistical method. Alongside the frozen tumor specimens, matched blood was collected from only a couple of patients. Productive TCR clonality was found to be low overall, with an average of 0.09 and a maximum of 0.3, which suggested limited T-cell clonal expansion. TCR productive clonality was greater in the immune-hot C3 cluster than in the cold C1 cluster, although TCR productive clonality remained low overall. In five cases a single hyperexpanded clone dominated the repertoire, and each of those five cases had fewer than 100 T-cell clonotypes.

The CDR3 numbers 17 residues from cysteine through phenylalanine. Just CDR3 DNA is preserved here, 51 bases in frame from base 1. A distance of 18 bases separates the germline ends of V and J, which lose 0 bases and 4 bases respectively. CDR1 and CDR2 are drawn from the germline V gene: MGHDK, SYGVNS. TCR beta chain CDR3 regions were immunosequenced with the ImmunoSEQ Assay (Adaptive Biotechnologies). Per the source publication's procedure: The ImmunoSEQ Analyzer platform was used to export TCRB rearrangements, read counts, read proportions and gene usage. Using productive rearrangements, T-cell clonality was calculated as 1 minus Pielou's evenness. In the clonal space homeostasis analysis, clonotypes were grouped as rare, small, medium, large or hyperexpanded (0.01 to 1 of the repertoire). TCR productive clonality was compared across immune clusters C1, C2 and C3 using the Wilcoxon rank sum test. In its TCRdb copy, this immuneACCESS table keeps in-frame sequences only and misses some clones. Where compared with another copy, unresolved V genes explain less than half of these, and the others have no known cause. From that table come the V and J calls and clone size; the DNA was used to work out D and trimming. The sample table lists about 2,300 clones, roughly three quarters of them with a count of one. The ten largest clones capture about 13% of the sample.

Specimens were post-treatment primary, local recurrence and metastasis tumors from poor-prognosis patients. This TCR derives from a human donor with osteosarcoma. The chain links TRBV25-1 with TRBJ1-2, with TRBD1 tentatively as D gene (5 bases match). Material for sequencing was osteosarcoma tumor tissue from the lung. This receptor carries the CDR3 CASSEYPEGRTGYGYTF. At the DNA level, the sequence is TGTGCCAGCAGTGAATATCCCGAGGGACGGACGGGCTATGGCTACACCTTC.